The 3 T cell receptor beta chains presented below share a single source sample, sequenced in a study of T cells in localized non-small cell lung cancer. Libraries were prepared by immunoSEQ multiplex PCR; TCRdb keeps only in-frame clonotypes and omits some of them. The table lists approximately 17,000 clones, over 75% of them singletons. The source material was peripheral blood, sampled before any cancer treatment. Source of these receptors: a male donor at least 60 years old with stage I lung adenocarcinoma.

This chain's CDR3 is CASSLGTGGDYSNQPQHF. CDR3 nucleotides: TGTGCCAGCAGCTTGGGGACAGGGGGTGATTATAGCAATCAGCCCCAGCATTTT. The chain joins TRBV5-5 to TRBJ1-5; TRBD1 matches at 10 bases. Germline lookup yields CDR1 SGHKS and CDR2 YYEKEE (reference sequence). V trimming: 0 bases; J trimming: 0 bases; junction bases outside the gene matches: 6. The CDR3 is 18 residues long.

This chain connects TRBV11-2 to TRBJ1-1; D remains unclear. Germline lookup yields CDR1 SGHAT and CDR2 FQNNGV. The ends were cut back, 6 bases at V and 3 bases at J, with 8 bases in the middle. The CDR3 has 12 residues. This CDR3 reads CASSYRDTEAFF. The CDR3 DNA follows: TGTGCCAGCAGTTACCGGGACACTGAAGCTTTCTTT.

The V and J genes are TRBV7-9 and TRBJ1-6; D uncertain. Germline V gene lookup returns CDR1 SEHNR and CDR2 FQNEAQ (reference sequence). V shed 1 base and J shed 9 bases, with 7 bases lying between them. The CDR3 covers 13 residues. The CDR3 nucleotides are TGTGCCAGCAGCTTAGAAGGGATTTCACCCCTCCACTTT. Its translation: CASSLEGISPLHF. Combining the CDR3 with reference TRBV7-9 and TRBJ1-6 gives the whole variable domain DTGVSQNPRHKITKRGQNVTFRCDPISEHNRLYWYRQTLGQGPEFLTYFQNEAQLEKSRLLSDRFSAERPKGSFSTLEIQRTEQGDSAMYLCASSLEGISPLHFGNGTRLTVT.